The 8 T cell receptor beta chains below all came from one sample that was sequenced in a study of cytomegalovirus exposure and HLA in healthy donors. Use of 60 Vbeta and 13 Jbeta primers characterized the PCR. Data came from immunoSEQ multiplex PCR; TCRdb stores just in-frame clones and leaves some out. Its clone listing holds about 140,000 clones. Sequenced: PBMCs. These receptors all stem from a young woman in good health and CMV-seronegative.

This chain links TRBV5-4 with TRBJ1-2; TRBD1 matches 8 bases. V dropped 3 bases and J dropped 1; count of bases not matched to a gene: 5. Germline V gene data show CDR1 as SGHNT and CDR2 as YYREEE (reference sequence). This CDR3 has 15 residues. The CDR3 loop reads CASSSGQGGNYGYTF. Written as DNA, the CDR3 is TGTGCCAGCAGCTCCGGACAGGGTGGTAACTATGGCTACACCTTC. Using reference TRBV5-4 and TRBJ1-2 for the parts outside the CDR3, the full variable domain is ETGVTQSPTHLIKTRGQQVTLRCSSQSGHNTVSWYQQALGQGPQFIFQYYREEENGRGNFPPRFSGLQFPNYSSELNVNALELDDSALYLCASSSGQGGNYGYTFGSGTRLTVV.

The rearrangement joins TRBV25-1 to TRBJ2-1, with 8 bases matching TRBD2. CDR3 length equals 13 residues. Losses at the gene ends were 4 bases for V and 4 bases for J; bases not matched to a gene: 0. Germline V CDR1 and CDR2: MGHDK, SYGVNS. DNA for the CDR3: TGTGCCAGCAGTGTAGCGGGGTACAATGAGCAGTTCTTC. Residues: CASSVAGYNEQFF.

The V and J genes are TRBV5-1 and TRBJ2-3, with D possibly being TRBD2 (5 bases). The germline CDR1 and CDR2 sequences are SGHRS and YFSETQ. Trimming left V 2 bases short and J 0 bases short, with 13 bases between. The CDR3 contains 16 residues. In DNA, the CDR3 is TGCGCCAGCAGCTTTTTGAGCAGCGGAAGCACAGATACGCAGTATTTT. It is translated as CASSFLSSGSTDTQYF. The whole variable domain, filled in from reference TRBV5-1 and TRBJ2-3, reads KAGVTQTPRYLIKTRGQQVTLSCSPISGHRSVSWYQQTPGQGLQFLFEYFSETQRNKGNFPGRFSGRQFSNSRSEMNVSTLELGDSALYLCASSFLSSGSTDTQYFGPGTRLTVL.

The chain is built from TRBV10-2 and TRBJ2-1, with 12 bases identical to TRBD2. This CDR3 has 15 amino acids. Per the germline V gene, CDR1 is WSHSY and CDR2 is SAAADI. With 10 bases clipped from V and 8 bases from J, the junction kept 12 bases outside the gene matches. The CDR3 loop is CATRYLAGGMYEQFF. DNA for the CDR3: TGCGCCACCCGATATCTAGCGGGAGGGATGTATGAGCAGTTCTTC.

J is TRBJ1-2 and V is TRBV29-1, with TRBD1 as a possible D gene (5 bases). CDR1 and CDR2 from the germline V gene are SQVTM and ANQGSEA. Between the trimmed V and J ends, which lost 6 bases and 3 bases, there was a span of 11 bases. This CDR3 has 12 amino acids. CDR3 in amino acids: CSVARGYYGYTF. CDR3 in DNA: TGCAGCGTGGCTCGGGGGTACTATGGCTACACCTTC.

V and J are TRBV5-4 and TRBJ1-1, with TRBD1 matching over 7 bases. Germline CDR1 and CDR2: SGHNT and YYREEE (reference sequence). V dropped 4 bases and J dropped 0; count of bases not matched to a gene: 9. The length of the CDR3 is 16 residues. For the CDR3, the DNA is TGTGCCAGCAGCCCCTCACTGGGACAGCTGAACACTGAAGCTTTCTTT. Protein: CASSPSLGQLNTEAFF.

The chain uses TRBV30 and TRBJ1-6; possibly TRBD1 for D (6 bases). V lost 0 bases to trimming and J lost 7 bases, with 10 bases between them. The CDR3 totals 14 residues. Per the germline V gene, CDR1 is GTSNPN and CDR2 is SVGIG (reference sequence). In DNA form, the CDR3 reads TGTGCCTGGAGTGTACTAACAGGGAATTCACCCCTCCACTTT. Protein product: CAWSVLTGNSPLHF.

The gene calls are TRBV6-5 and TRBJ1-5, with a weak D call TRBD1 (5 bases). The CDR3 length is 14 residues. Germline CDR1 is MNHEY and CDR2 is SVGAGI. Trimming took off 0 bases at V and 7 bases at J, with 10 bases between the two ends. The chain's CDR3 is CASSYSTGDQPQHF. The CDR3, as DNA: TGTGCCAGCAGTTACTCGACGGGGGACCAGCCCCAGCATTTT.